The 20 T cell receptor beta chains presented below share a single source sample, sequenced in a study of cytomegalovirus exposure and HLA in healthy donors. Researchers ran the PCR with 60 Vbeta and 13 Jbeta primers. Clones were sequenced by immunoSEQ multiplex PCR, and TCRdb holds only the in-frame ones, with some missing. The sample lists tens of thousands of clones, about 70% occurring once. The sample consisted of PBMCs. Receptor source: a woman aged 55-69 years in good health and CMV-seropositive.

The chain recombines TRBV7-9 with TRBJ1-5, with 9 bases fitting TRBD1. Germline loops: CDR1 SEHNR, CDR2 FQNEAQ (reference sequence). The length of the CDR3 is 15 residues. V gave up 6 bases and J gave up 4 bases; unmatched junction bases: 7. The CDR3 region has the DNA TGTGCCAGCAGTCCCGGGACAGGGAAGAATCAGCCCCAGCATTTT. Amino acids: CASSPGTGKNQPQHF.

The CDR3 sequence: CASSPGIRDRINNEQFF. For the CDR3, the DNA is TGTGCCAGCAGCCCAGGGATCCGGGACAGGATAAACAATGAGCAGTTCTTC. This chain joins TRBV14 and TRBJ2-1, with TRBD1 identical over 8 bases. Germline V gene sequence: CDR1 SGHDN, CDR2 FVKESK. J was trimmed by 5 bases and V by 4 bases; bases with no gene match: 13. The CDR3 runs to 17 residues. Combining the CDR3 with reference TRBV14 and TRBJ2-1 gives the whole variable domain EAGVTQFPSHSVIEKGQTVTLRCDPISGHDNLYWYRRVMGKEIKFLLHFVKESKQDESGMPNNRFLAERTGGTYSTLKVQPAELEDSGVYFCASSPGIRDRINNEQFFGPGTRLTVL.

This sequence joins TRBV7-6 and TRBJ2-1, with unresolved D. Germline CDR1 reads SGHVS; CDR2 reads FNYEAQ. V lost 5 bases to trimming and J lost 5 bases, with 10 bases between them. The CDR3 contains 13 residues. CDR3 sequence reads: CASSSALDNEQFF. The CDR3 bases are TGTGCCAGCAGCAGCGCCCTCGACAATGAGCAGTTCTTC.

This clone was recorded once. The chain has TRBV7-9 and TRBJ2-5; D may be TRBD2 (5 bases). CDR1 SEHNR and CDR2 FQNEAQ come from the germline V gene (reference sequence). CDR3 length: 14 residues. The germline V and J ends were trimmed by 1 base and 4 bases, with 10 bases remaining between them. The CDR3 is CASSLVRSGETQYF. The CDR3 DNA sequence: TGTGCCAGCAGCTTAGTTCGGAGCGGAGAGACCCAGTACTTC.

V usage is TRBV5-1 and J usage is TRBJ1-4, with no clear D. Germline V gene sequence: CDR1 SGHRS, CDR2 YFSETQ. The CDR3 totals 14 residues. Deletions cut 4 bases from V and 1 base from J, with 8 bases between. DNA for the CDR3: TGCGCCAGCAGCACTGGGAGAACTAATGAAAAACTGTTTTTT. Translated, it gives CASSTGRTNEKLFF.

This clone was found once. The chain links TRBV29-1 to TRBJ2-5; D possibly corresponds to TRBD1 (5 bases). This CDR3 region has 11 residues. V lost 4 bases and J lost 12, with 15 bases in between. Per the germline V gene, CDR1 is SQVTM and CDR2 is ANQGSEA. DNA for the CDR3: TGCAGCGTTGTCGACAGTTGGTGGGAGTACTTC. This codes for CSVVDSWWEYF.

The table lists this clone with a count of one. The CDR3 is CASSYSGQGDLEQYF. The CDR3 DNA reads TGTGCCAGCAGTTACTCGGGACAGGGGGACCTCGAGCAGTACTTC. The chain links TRBV6-5 to TRBJ2-7; 11 bases line up with TRBD1. The germline CDR1 and CDR2 sequences are MNHEY and SVGAGI. V was clipped by 0 bases and J by 6 bases; unmatched bases: 4. The CDR3 extends over 15 amino acids.

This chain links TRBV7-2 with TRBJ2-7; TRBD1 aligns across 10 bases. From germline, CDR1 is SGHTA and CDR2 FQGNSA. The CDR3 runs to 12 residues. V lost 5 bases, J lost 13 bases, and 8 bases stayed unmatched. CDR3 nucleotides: TGTGCCAGCAGCCAACAGACAGGGGGCCTCTACTTC. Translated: CASSQQTGGLYF.

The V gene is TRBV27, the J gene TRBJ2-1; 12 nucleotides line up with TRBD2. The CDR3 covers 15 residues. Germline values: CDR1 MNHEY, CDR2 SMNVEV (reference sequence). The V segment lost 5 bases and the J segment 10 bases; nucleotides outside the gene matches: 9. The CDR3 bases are TGTGCCAGCAGTCCGGGGACTAGCGGGTCGGCGGAGCAGTTCTTC. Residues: CASSPGTSGSAEQFF.

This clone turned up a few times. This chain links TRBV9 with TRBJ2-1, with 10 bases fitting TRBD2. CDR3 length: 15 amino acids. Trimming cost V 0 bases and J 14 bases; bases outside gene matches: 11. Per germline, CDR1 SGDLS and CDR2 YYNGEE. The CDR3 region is CASSVGWSSGGAEFF. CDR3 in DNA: TGTGCCAGCAGCGTAGGTTGGTCCAGCGGGGGGGCGGAGTTCTTC.

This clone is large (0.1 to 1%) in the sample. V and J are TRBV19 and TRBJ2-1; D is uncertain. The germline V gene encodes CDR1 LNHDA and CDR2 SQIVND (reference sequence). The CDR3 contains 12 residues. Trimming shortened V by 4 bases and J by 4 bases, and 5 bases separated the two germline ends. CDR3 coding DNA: TGTGCCAGTAGTAACGGGTACAATGAGCAGTTCTTC. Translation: CASSNGYNEQFF. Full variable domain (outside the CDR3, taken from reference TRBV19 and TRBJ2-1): DGGITQSPKYLFRKEGQNVTLSCEQNLNHDAMYWYRQDPGQGLRLIYYSQIVNDFQKGDIAEGYSVSREKKESFPLTVTSAQKNPTAFYLCASSNGYNEQFFGPGTRLTVL.

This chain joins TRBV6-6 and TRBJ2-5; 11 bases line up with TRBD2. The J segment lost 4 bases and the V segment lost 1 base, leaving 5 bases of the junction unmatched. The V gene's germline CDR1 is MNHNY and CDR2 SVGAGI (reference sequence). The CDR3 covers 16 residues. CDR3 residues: CASSYLGTSGLETQYF. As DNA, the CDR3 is TGTGCCAGCAGTTACTTGGGGACTAGCGGCCTAGAGACCCAGTACTTC.

CDR3 protein: CASSSQGLNQPQHF. Here the CDR3 DNA reads TGTGCCAGCAGCTCACAGGGTCTCAATCAGCCCCAGCATTTT. The V gene is TRBV5-6, the J gene TRBJ1-5; tentatively, D is TRBD1 (6 bases). This CDR3 comprises 14 residues. Trimming pared 3 bases from V and 3 bases from J, leaving 10 bases between. Germline V gene lookup returns CDR1 SGHDT and CDR2 YYEEEE.

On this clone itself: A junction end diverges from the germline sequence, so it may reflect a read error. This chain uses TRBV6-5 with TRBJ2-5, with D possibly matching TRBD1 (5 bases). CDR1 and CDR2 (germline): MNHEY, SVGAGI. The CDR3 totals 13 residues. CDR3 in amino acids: CASSNSRVETQYF. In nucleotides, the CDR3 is TGTGCCAGCAGTAACTCCAGGGTAGAGACCCAGTACTTC.

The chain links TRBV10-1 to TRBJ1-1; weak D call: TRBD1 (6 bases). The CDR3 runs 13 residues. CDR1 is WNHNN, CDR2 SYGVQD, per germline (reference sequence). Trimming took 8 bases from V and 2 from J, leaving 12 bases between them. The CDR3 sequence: CASSGQPNTEAFF. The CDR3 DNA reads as TGCGCCAGCTCTGGACAGCCAAACACTGAAGCTTTCTTT.

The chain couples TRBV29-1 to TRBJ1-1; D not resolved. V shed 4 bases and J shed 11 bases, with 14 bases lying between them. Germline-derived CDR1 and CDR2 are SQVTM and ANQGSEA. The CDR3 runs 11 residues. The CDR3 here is CSVVEGAGAFF. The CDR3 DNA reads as TGCAGCGTTGTGGAGGGCGCGGGGGCTTTCTTT.

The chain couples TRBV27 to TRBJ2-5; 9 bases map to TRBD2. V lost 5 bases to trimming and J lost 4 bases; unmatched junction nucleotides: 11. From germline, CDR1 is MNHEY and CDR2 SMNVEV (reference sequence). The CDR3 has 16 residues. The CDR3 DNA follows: TGTGCCAGCAGTCCCCCTCGGCGGGGGGGCCTAGAGACCCAGTACTTC. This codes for CASSPPRRGGLETQYF.

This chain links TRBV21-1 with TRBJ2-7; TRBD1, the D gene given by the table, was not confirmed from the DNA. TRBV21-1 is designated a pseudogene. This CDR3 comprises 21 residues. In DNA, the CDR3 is TGTGCCAGCACCCCTCAGGGGACCCAAGAGACCGGGCTCCGCAACTCCTACGAGCAGTACTTC. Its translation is CASTPQGTQETGLRNSYEQYF.

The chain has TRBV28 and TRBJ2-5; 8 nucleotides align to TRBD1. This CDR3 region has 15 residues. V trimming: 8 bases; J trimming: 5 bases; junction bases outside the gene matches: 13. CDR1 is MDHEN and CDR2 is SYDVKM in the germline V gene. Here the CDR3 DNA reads TGTGCCAGCGGGAAGGACAGGGTAGTCAGGGAGACCCAGTACTTC. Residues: CASGKDRVVRETQYF.

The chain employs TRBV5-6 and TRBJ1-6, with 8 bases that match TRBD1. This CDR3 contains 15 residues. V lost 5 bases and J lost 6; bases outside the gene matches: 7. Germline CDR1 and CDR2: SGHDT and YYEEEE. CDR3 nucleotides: TGTGCCAGCAGGCTCCTCGGACAGGGTAATTCACCCCTCCACTTT. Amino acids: CASRLLGQGNSPLHF.